A single sample gave rise to the 19 T cell receptor beta chains below, sequenced in a study of regulatory T cells in long-lasting Graves disease. Arm-PCR of CDR3 regions with iRepertoire HTBI primers generated TCR beta libraries. Using its own MiXCR run on the multiplex PCR reads, TCRdb lists one record per CDR3 protein. Among 250,000 to 400,000 distinct CDR3 sequences listed, 18% were seen once. Time point defined: newly diagnosed GD, antithyroid drugs for less than 3 months. PBMC-derived RNA was used for the TCR library. Sequenced here: peripheral blood mononuclear cells (PBMCs), sampled at new diagnosis, from a patient treated with antithyroid drugs. The source is a female donor with Graves disease.

In DNA, the CDR3 is TGTGCCAGCAGCGTACAAGGACGGGAGACCCAGTACTTC. Protein: CASSVQGRETQYF. The chain recombines TRBV9 with TRBJ2-5; D gene uncertain. V was trimmed by 1 base and J by 5 bases, leaving 9 bases between them. Germline values: CDR1 SGDLS, CDR2 YYNGEE. The CDR3 has 13 amino acids.

The J gene is TRBJ2-1, the V gene TRBV9; 10 bases fit TRBD2. Trimming cost V 2 bases and J 8 bases; bases outside gene matches: 10. This CDR3 contains 16 residues. Germline loops: CDR1 SGDLS, CDR2 YYNGEE. The CDR3 nucleotides are TGTGCCAGCAGCGTTAGTCTAGCGGGAGCATCGGATGAGCAGTTCTTC. It encodes CASSVSLAGASDEQFF.

This clonotype was observed a single time. This rearrangement joins TRBV25-1 to TRBJ1-5; a possible D gene is TRBD1 (5 bases). The CDR3 contains 16 residues. V was cut by 11 bases and J by 5 bases, with 25 bases left in between. Looked up from germline, CDR1 is MGHDK and CDR2 is SYGVNS. CDR3 amino acids: CALTRWGPKAHQPQHF. The CDR3 DNA sequence: TGTGCCCTAACGCGGTGGGGACCGAAAGCCCATCAGCCCCAGCATTTT.

In this sample, this clonotype turned up many times. V and J are TRBV28 and TRBJ2-1; TRBD2 matches at 14 bases. CDR3 size: 20 residues. The trim removed 3 bases at V and 5 bases at J, leaving 15 bases unmatched. Germline V gives CDR1 MDHEN, CDR2 SYDVKM. The CDR3 DNA is TGTGCCAGCAGTTTCCCCCGCGGGGGGACTAGCGGGAGCTCGAACAATGAGCAGTTCTTC. It encodes CASSFPRGGTSGSSNNEQFF.

This clonotype was picked up many times. The chain links TRBV27 to TRBJ2-1; D gene uncertain. V was shortened by 4 bases and J by 2 bases, with 9 bases between the two germline ends. Germline CDR1 reads MNHEY; CDR2 reads SMNVEV (reference sequence). This CDR3 comprises 14 residues. CDR3 DNA sequence: TGTGCCAGCAGTTCCCTAGTTGCCTACAATGAGCAGTTCTTC. This translates into CASSSLVAYNEQFF.

This clonotype was counted at least ten times. This chain joins TRBV2 and TRBJ2-7; maybe TRBD1 (5 bases). V dropped 10 bases and J dropped 5 bases, with 27 bases sitting between them. The CDR3 runs to 16 residues. Germline CDR1 SNHLY, CDR2 FYNNEI. The CDR3 DNA reads TGTGCCACCAGGGTCCTAATCCTCGTGAGTCCCGACGAGCAGTACTTC. Translating it yields CATRVLILVSPDEQYF.

This clonotype was found many times. The V and J genes are TRBV27 and TRBJ1-1; D remains ambiguous. The CDR3 is 14 residues long. Trimming removed 6 bases at V and 4 bases at J, with 15 bases between. CDR1 and CDR2 from the germline V gene are MNHEY and SMNVEV (reference sequence). The CDR3 region is CASRTSPVGTEAFF. CDR3 DNA: TGTGCCAGCAGGACCTCCCCGGTGGGCACTGAAGCTTTCTTT.

This clonotype was seen repeatedly, ten times or more. V gene TRBV7-6 combines with J gene TRBJ1-5, with 7 bases matching TRBD1. From germline, CDR1 is SGHVS and CDR2 FNYEAQ. J lost 3 bases, V lost 1 base, and 3 bases had no gene match. The CDR3 extends over 15 amino acids. The DNA of the CDR3 is TGTGCCAGCAGCTTAGAGGGGGCTCCCAATCAGCCCCAGCATTTT. This translates into CASSLEGAPNQPQHF.

Points on this clonotype: Since a much larger clone is just one base distant, this may be a read error. The V gene is TRBV30, the J gene TRBJ1-1, with D hard to call. The CDR3 runs to 10 residues. Germline-derived CDR1 and CDR2 are GTSNPN and SVGIG (reference sequence). CDR3 in amino acids: CSWRGTEAFF. The CDR3 DNA sequence: TGTTCCTGGCGGGGTACTGAAGCTTTCTTT. Supplemented by reference TRBV30 and TRBJ1-1, the full variable domain reads SQTIHQWPATLVQPVGSPLSLECTVEGTSNPNLYWYRQAAGRGLQLLFYSVGIGQISSEVPQNLSASRPQDRQFILSSKKLLLSDSGFYLCSWRGTEAFFGQGTRLTVV.

This clonotype was observed a handful of times. The rearrangement links TRBV14 to TRBJ1-2, with no clear D. Germline-derived CDR1 and CDR2 are SGHDN and FVKESK. This CDR3 has 13 residues. The V gene lost 1 base and the J gene lost 5 bases, with 8 bases spanning the gap. The CDR3 region has the DNA TGTGCCAGCAGCCAAGTGCAGGCGTATGGCTACACCTTC. It codes for CASSQVQAYGYTF.

V usage is TRBV25-1 and J usage is TRBJ2-1; tentatively, D is TRBD1 or TRBD2 (6 bases each). The germline V and J ends were trimmed by 2 bases and 1 base, with 15 bases remaining between them. Per the germline V gene, CDR1 is MGHDK and CDR2 is SYGVNS. The CDR3 is 17 amino acids. The CDR3 spells CASSETGARRSYNEQFF. The DNA for the CDR3 is TGTGCCAGCAGTGAAACGGGGGCCCGCCGGTCCTACAATGAGCAGTTCTTC.

This rearrangement joins TRBV6-2 or TRBV6-3 to TRBJ2-7; D not resolved. With 2 bases removed from V and 3 bases from J, the gap between germline ends came to 8 bases. The germline gives CDR1 MNHEY, CDR2 SVGEGT. This CDR3 is built from 13 residues. The CDR3 coding sequence is TGTGCCAGCAGTTACAGTGATGTCTACGAGCAGTACTTC. This sequence encodes CASSYSDVYEQYF.

In its sample, this clonotype was seen a few times. V is TRBV12-3 or TRBV12-4 and J is TRBJ2-2, with 7 bases fitting TRBD1. CDR3 length equals 16 residues. The J segment lost 0 bases and the V segment lost 2 bases, leaving 3 bases of the junction unmatched. DNA of the CDR3: TGTGCCAGCAGTTTATTTGGGACAGCGAACACCGGGGAGCTGTTTTTT. Its protein is CASSLFGTANTGELFF.

This clonotype came up a few times. The J gene is TRBJ1-1, the V gene TRBV20-1; D unresolved. Germline values: CDR1 DFQATT, CDR2 SNEGSKA (reference sequence). V was trimmed by 5 bases and J by 1 base, leaving 17 bases between them. This CDR3 spans 15 amino acids. The CDR3 reads CSAARFFGTNTEAFF. Written as DNA, the CDR3 is TGCAGTGCTGCCAGGTTTTTCGGAACGAACACTGAAGCTTTCTTT.

This clonotype was counted a few times. This sequence is one base from a far larger clone and is likely a read error. The rearrangement joins TRBV28 to TRBJ1-6; 10 bases fit TRBD1. Germline lookup yields CDR1 MDHEN and CDR2 SYDVKM. The CDR3 extends over 14 amino acids. V trimming: 6 bases; J trimming: 9 bases; junction bases outside the gene matches: 5. CDR3 protein: CASRGGTGVSPLHF. The CDR3 DNA reads as TGTGCCAGCAGGGGAGGGACAGGGGTTTCACCCCTCCACTTT.

There are many counts of this clonotype. V is TRBV2 and J is TRBJ1-1, with 10 nucleotides matching TRBD1. V lost 6 bases, J lost 4 bases, and 11 bases stayed unmatched. The CDR3 has 16 residues. Germline loops: CDR1 SNHLY, CDR2 FYNNEI. Written as DNA, the CDR3 is TGTGCCAGCAGGCTTGACAGGGGGCGGAGGGCCACTGAAGCTTTCTTT. It yields the protein CASRLDRGRRATEAFF.

This clonotype was seen many times. This chain links TRBV20-1 with TRBJ2-2, with D possibly TRBD1 on 5 matching bases. This CDR3 has 14 residues. The ends were cut back, 1 base at V and 1 base at J, with 7 bases in the middle. Germline-derived CDR1 and CDR2 are DFQATT and SNEGSKA (reference sequence). The CDR3 DNA reads TGCAGTGCTAGAGCTCAGGGGAACACCGGGGAGCTGTTTTTT. Its translation: CSARAQGNTGELFF.

This clonotype was recorded at least ten times. The V gene is TRBV9, the J gene TRBJ2-1, with TRBD2 identical over 14 bases. Germline CDR1 SGDLS, CDR2 YYNGEE. The junction had 8 bases not matched to a gene; V was cut back by 4 bases and J by 8 bases. The CDR3 is made up of 16 amino acids. This chain's CDR3 is CASSPGLAGVNDEQFF. The CDR3 region has the DNA TGTGCCAGCAGCCCGGGACTAGCGGGAGTCAACGATGAGCAGTTCTTC. The whole variable domain, remainder taken from reference TRBV9 and TRBJ2-1, is DSGVTQTPKHLITATGQRVTLRCSPRSGDLSVYWYQQSLDQGLQFLIQYYNGEERAKGNILERFSAQQFPDLHSELNLSSLELGDSALYFCASSPGLAGVNDEQFFGPGTRLTVL.

This clonotype showed up many times. This chain links TRBV18 with TRBJ2-4; 7 nucleotides match TRBD2. Per the germline V gene, CDR1 is KGHSH and CDR2 is LQKENI. The CDR3 loop spans 16 amino acids. The V segment lost 2 bases and the J segment 3 bases; nucleotides outside the gene matches: 7. The CDR3 region is CASSPIPAGVKNIQYF. The CDR3, as DNA: TGTGCCAGCTCACCAATCCCCGCGGGAGTCAAAAACATTCAGTACTTC.